A selection of T cell receptor beta chains follows, all from one sample in a study of regulatory T cells in long-lasting Graves disease. TCRdb passed the multiplex PCR reads through MiXCR, listing each CDR3 protein once. This sample has about 470,000 distinct CDR3 sequences, with around 21% found just once. The specimen was peripheral blood mononuclear cells (PBMCs), collected when the disease was refractory, from a patient treated with antithyroid drugs. The receptor source for this set is a female donor with Graves disease. The CDR3 runs from the conserved cysteine through the conserved F or W. The order of the fields is J gene, D gene, clone size, V gene, CDR3 protein, CDR3 DNA. The D gene is left open where the match is weak. Expanded clones get a size class; other rows say once, few or many, or leave the size out.

TRBJ1-4 | . | . | TRBV10-3 | CAISESGRWDEKLFF | TGTGCCATCAGTGAGTCGGGACGGTGGGATGAAAAACTGTTTTTT
TRBJ2-1 | . | . | TRBV4-2 | CASSQVATDEQFF | TGTGCCAGCAGCCAAGTGGCGACCGATGAGCAGTTCTTC
TRBJ2-2 | . | . | TRBV29-1 | CSAQEGTEQSGELFF | TGCAGCGCCCAGGAAGGGACCGAGCAGTCCGGGGAGCTGTTTTTT
TRBJ1-1 | . | few | TRBV10-3 | CAVRVGNTEAFF | TGTGCCGTAAGGGTCGGGAACACTGAAGCTTTCTTT
TRBJ1-6 | . | many | TRBV6-1 | CASRPWTVNNSPLHF | TGTGCCAGCAGACCCTGGACGGTGAATAATTCACCCCTCCACTTT
TRBJ2-7 | . | . | TRBV5-1 | CASSLAGTRGSYEQYF | TGCGCCAGCAGCTTGGCCGGGACCCGGGGATCCTACGAGCAGTACTTC
TRBJ2-4 | . | . | TRBV28 | CASHYGGVGNIQYF | TGTGCCAGCCACTACGGCGGGGTGGGAAACATTCAGTACTTC
TRBJ2-5 | TRBD1 | many | TRBV6-1 | CASWDRGRRETQYF | TGTGCCAGCTGGGACAGGGGGCGCCGGGAGACCCAGTACTTC
TRBJ2-5 | . | few | TRBV7-9 | CASSSSIGWETQYF | TGTGCCAGCAGCTCGTCGATAGGATGGGAGACCCAGTACTTC
TRBJ1-2 | . | . | TRBV18 | CASSPLGGPLYGYTF | TGTGCCAGCTCACCACTTGGAGGACCCCTCTATGGCTACACCTTC
TRBJ1-2 | TRBD1 | few | TRBV29-1 | CSVEVTGVGYTF | TGCAGCGTTGAAGTAACAGGGGTTGGCTACACCTTC
TRBJ2-2 | . | few | TRBV7-9 | CASSPGLELFF | TGTGCCAGCAGTCCCGGTTTGGAGCTGTTTTTT
TRBJ2-2 | . | . | TRBV6-4 | CASSDTGHTGELFF | TGTGCCAGCAGTGACACAGGGCACACCGGGGAGCTGTTTTTT
TRBJ2-7 | . | few | TRBV10-3 | CAISPIDSSYEQYF | TGTGCCATCAGCCCAATAGACAGCTCCTACGAGCAGTACTTC
TRBJ1-4 | . | . | TRBV9 | CASSVDWGGNEKLFF | TGTGCCAGCAGCGTAGACTGGGGCGGTAATGAAAAACTGTTTTTT
TRBJ1-2 | . | few | TRBV18 | CASSPVREYGYTF | TGTGCCAGCTCACCAGTCAGGGAATATGGCTACACCTTC
TRBJ2-2 | . | few | TRBV5-1 | CASSLLPGHSGELFF | TGCGCCAGCAGCTTGTTACCCGGACACTCCGGGGAGCTGTTTTTT
TRBJ2-2 | TRBD1 | many | TRBV24-1 | CATSDLDRDTGELFF | TGTGCCACCAGTGACCTGGACAGGGACACCGGGGAGCTGTTTTTT
TRBJ2-7 | TRBD2 | many | TRBV12-3/TRBV12-4 | CASSFGTTYEQYF | TGTGCCAGCAGTTTTGGGACTACCTACGAGCAGTACTTC
TRBJ2-7 | . | many | TRBV6-5 | CASSYEGVASQYF | TGTGCCAGCAGTTACGAGGGGGTAGCCTCGCAGTACTTC
TRBJ1-4 | . | many | TRBV5-5 | CASSGLGAATNEKLFF | TGTGCCAGCAGCGGACTAGGGGCGGCAACTAATGAAAAACTGTTTTTT
TRBJ1-1 | . | many | TRBV6-1 | CATTENTEAFF | TGTGCCACGACGGAGAACACTGAAGCTTTCTTT
TRBJ2-7 | . | few | TRBV15 | CATSGLRDTNYEQYF | TGTGCCACCAGCGGCCTCCGGGACACCAACTACGAGCAGTACTTC
TRBJ2-7 | TRBD2 | many | TRBV2 | CASSSPGTSGREQYF | TGTGCCAGCAGTTCACCCGGGACTAGCGGGAGAGAGCAGTACTTC
TRBJ2-2 | TRBD2 | many | TRBV2 | CASGQWRGGSTGELFF | TGTGCCAGCGGGCAGTGGAGGGGAGGGTCCACCGGGGAGCTGTTTTTT
TRBJ2-1 | . | . | TRBV7-2 | CASSSNRVAFF | TGTGCCAGCAGCTCCAACAGGGTCGCGTTCTTC
TRBJ2-2 | . | . | TRBV7-8 | CASSLLSVTGELSF | TGTGCCAGCAGCCTCCTCTCGGTCACCGGGGAGCTGTCTTTT
TRBJ1-1 | TRBD1 | . | TRBV7-9 | CASSPDRGENTEAFF | TGTGCCAGCAGCCCTGACAGGGGTGAAAACACTGAAGCTTTCTTT
TRBJ1-2 | TRBD1 | many | TRBV7-2 | CASSLAGQGTSGGYTF | TGTGCCAGCAGCTTAGCAGGACAGGGGACGAGTGGCGGCTACACCTTC
TRBJ1-5 | . | . | TRBV7-9 | CASSQSGQPQHF | TGTGCCAGCAGCCAGTCGGGACAGCCCCAGCATTTT
TRBJ2-3 | . | few | TRBV6-1 | CASYVALSTDTQYF | TGTGCCAGCTATGTAGCGCTCTCCACAGATACGCAGTATTTT
TRBJ1-5 | . | many | TRBV6-5 | CASSYSSDQPQHF | TGTGCCAGCAGTTATTCCAGCGATCAGCCCCAGCATTTT
TRBJ2-7 | TRBD2 | many | TRBV29-1 | CSVEGPTSGNPYEQYF | TGCAGCGTTGAAGGCCCGACTAGCGGGAACCCCTACGAGCAGTACTTC
TRBJ1-3 | TRBD1 | . | TRBV6-1 | CASNTGQYNTIYF | TGTGCCAGCAATACGGGACAGTATAACACCATATATTTT
TRBJ2-5 | . | . | TRBV29-1 | CSVVLGGGGAAMETQYF | TGCAGCGTTGTTCTAGGGGGGGGAGGGGCGGCTATGGAGACCCAGTACTTC
TRBJ1-2 | . | many | TRBV29-1 | CSVVDSQTPNLYGYTF | TGCAGCGTTGTCGATTCGCAGACCCCAAATTTGTATGGCTACACCTTC
TRBJ1-4 | TRBD1 | . | TRBV25-1 | CASSRTGVEKLFF | TGTGCCAGCAGTAGGACAGGGGTCGAAAAACTGTTTTTT
TRBJ1-5 | . | many | TRBV11-2 | CASSLSAFNQPQHF | TGTGCCAGCAGCTTATCGGCTTTTAATCAGCCCCAGCATTTT
TRBJ2-7 | TRBD1 | . | TRBV5-4 | CASSPDPGQPYEQYF | TGTGCCAGCAGCCCAGACCCGGGACAGCCCTACGAGCAGTACTTC
TRBJ2-1 | TRBD2 | few | TRBV6-5 | CASSYDLAGYNEQFF | TGTGCCAGCAGTTACGACCTAGCGGGATACAATGAGCAGTTCTTC
TRBJ2-2 | TRBD2 | . | TRBV10-3 | CAISVGLAEYTGELFF | TGTGCCATCAGTGTAGGACTAGCGGAGTACACCGGGGAGCTGTTTTTT
TRBJ1-1 | . | many | TRBV6-1 | CASSEARGNTEAFF | TGTGCCAGCAGTGAAGCGAGGGGGAACACTGAAGCTTTCTTT
TRBJ2-2 | . | many | TRBV11-2 | CASSPRTRTAPFPTNSNTGELFF | TGTGCCAGCAGCCCTCGAACGAGGACAGCTCCCTTTCCAACCAACTCGAACACCGGGGAGCTGTTTTTT
TRBJ2-4 | . | many | TRBV2 | CASLGAKNIQYF | TGTGCCAGCCTGGGAGCCAAAAACATTCAGTACTTC
TRBJ1-5 | TRBD1 | . | TRBV6-7 | CASSYSLGQGLCNQPQHF | TGTGCCAGCAGTTACTCATTGGGACAGGGGTTGTGCAATCAGCCCCAGCATTTT
TRBJ2-7 | . | . | TRBV11-2 | CASSYGFYEQYF | TGTGCCAGCAGCTACGGTTTCTACGAGCAGTACTTC
TRBJ2-5 | . | many | TRBV7-8 | CASSLAPSRETQYF | TGTGCCAGCAGCTTAGCGCCCTCGCGGGAGACCCAGTACTTC
TRBJ1-2 | TRBD1 | . | TRBV4-1 | CASSIIQGRNYGYTF | TGCGCCAGCAGCATTATACAGGGGAGAAACTATGGCTACACCTTC
TRBJ1-2 | . | few | TRBV7-2 | CASSPTGGGPAGYTF | TGTGCCAGCAGCCCAACGGGGGGGGGGCCCGCTGGCTACACCTTC
TRBJ1-4 | TRBD1 | . | TRBV4-2 | CASSQKEPRGRLTTNEKLFF | TGTGCCAGCAGCCAAAAGGAGCCCAGGGGGAGATTAACAACTAATGAAAAACTGTTTTTT
TRBJ1-2 | TRBD1 | many | TRBV7-2 | CASSPSDRRYGYTF | TGTGCCAGCAGCCCGTCGGACAGGCGCTATGGCTACACCTTC
TRBJ2-3 | TRBD2 | . | TRBV11-2 | CASSLVAGQDTQYF | TGTGCCAGCAGCTTAGTAGCGGGACAAGATACGCAGTATTTT
TRBJ2-7 | . | few | TRBV20-1 | CSARRGRLEQYF | TGCAGTGCTAGGAGGGGCCGCCTGGAGCAGTACTTC
TRBJ2-2 | . | many | TRBV11-2 | CASSPGGPRNGELFF | TGTGCCAGCAGCCCCGGAGGGCCGCGTAACGGGGAGCTGTTTTTT
TRBJ1-5 | . | many | TRBV2 | CASSESHNQHF | TGTGCCAGCAGTGAAAGTCATAACCAGCATTTT
TRBJ2-1 | . | . | TRBV2 | CASSFRQSSYNEQFF | TGTGCCAGCAGTTTCCGACAGAGCTCCTACAATGAGCAGTTCTTC